The 14 T cell receptor beta chains presented below share a single source sample, sequenced in a study of T-cell reconstitution after alpha-beta-depleted transplantation in children. Unique molecular identifiers were incorporated when the TCRbeta library was constructed. From the PCR reads, TCRdb called clonotypes with MiXCR, one entry per CDR3 protein. Of just under 550,000 distinct CDR3 sequences in the sample, roughly 18% are singletons; the top ten hold approximately 3%. The sequenced sample was PBMCs from the stem cell graft donor, obtained from the stem cell graft. All receptors derive from a human donor who donated a stem cell graft to a child with acute lymphoblastic leukemia.

The J gene is TRBJ2-3, the V gene TRBV19; 8 positions agree with TRBD2. The germline gives CDR1 LNHDA, CDR2 SQIVND (reference sequence). There are 15 residues in the CDR3. J lost 1 base, V lost 3 bases, and 3 bases had no gene match. CDR3 nucleotide sequence: TGTGCCAGTAGTATGGCGGGAGGCGGCACAGATACGCAGTATTTT. Translated, it gives CASSMAGGGTDTQYF.

The chain carries TRBV5-1 and TRBJ2-7, with D possibly being TRBD1 or TRBD2 (5 bases each). This CDR3 region has 13 residues. V shed 6 bases and J shed 2 bases, with 12 bases lying between them. Germline CDR1 is SGHRS and CDR2 is YFSETQ. The CDR3 here is CASTSGTAYEQYF. CDR3 DNA: TGCGCCAGCACGTCCGGGACCGCCTACGAGCAGTACTTC.

This clonotype was picked up a small number of times. The genes are TRBV27 and TRBJ1-1; D is possibly TRBD1 (6 bases). Germline V gene sequence: CDR1 MNHEY, CDR2 SMNVEV (reference sequence). Trimming took off 5 bases at V and 0 bases at J, with 10 bases between the two ends. The CDR3 loop spans 14 amino acids. The DNA of the CDR3 is TGTGCCAGCAGTGAGGACAGAGTGAACACTGAAGCTTTCTTT. Translated: CASSEDRVNTEAFF.

The chain carries TRBV4-1 and TRBJ1-1; D may be TRBD1 (5 bases). Germline V gene lookup returns CDR1 MGHRA and CDR2 YSYEKL. V was pared by 0 bases and J by 5 bases, with 22 bases between. The CDR3 loop spans 18 amino acids. The CDR3 protein is CASSQDRGRRVRGTEAFF. CDR3 nucleotide sequence: TGCGCCAGCAGCCAAGATAGGGGCAGAAGGGTAAGAGGGACTGAAGCTTTCTTT.

The J gene is TRBJ2-1, the V gene TRBV12-3 or TRBV12-4; TRBD2 is a possible D gene (5 bases). The CDR3 extends over 16 amino acids. With 7 bases removed from V and 0 bases from J, the gap between germline ends came to 16 bases. The CDR3 here is CASTNSRGSSYNEQFF. The CDR3 coding sequence is TGTGCCAGCACTAATTCACGGGGAAGCTCCTACAATGAGCAGTTCTTC.

The genes are TRBV5-1 and TRBJ1-1, with D unresolved. The CDR3 is 14 amino acids. Deletions cut 0 bases from V and 4 bases from J, with 10 bases between. Germline lookup yields CDR1 SGHRS and CDR2 YFSETQ. The DNA for the CDR3 is TGCGCCAGCAGCTTGGTTGATTGGGGCACTGAAGCTTTCTTT. Translating it yields CASSLVDWGTEAFF.

CDR3 region: CSVTTGGYSNQPQHF. The CDR3 bases are TGCAGCGTTACGACAGGGGGTTATAGCAATCAGCCCCAGCATTTT. The gene calls are TRBV29-1 and TRBJ1-5; 9 positions match TRBD1. The CDR3 loop spans 15 amino acids. Trimming removed 5 bases from V and 0 bases from J; junction bases left unmatched: 5. The germline gives CDR1 SQVTM, CDR2 ANQGSEA.

V usage is TRBV10-3 and J usage is TRBJ2-5; D may be TRBD1 (6 bases). Germline assignment: CDR1 ENHRY and CDR2 SYGVKD. Trimming left V 3 bases short and J 4 bases short, with 12 bases between. The CDR3 has 14 residues. The CDR3 spells CAISDQGSGETQYF. The DNA for the CDR3 is TGTGCCATCAGTGATCAGGGGTCCGGAGAGACCCAGTACTTC.

The DNA of the CDR3 is TGTGCCAGCGGATCCTCTAGCTCTCATTGGGACAATGAGCAGTTCTTC. This codes for CASGSSSSHWDNEQFF. The chain has TRBV19 and TRBJ2-1; possible D gene TRBD2, 5 bases. From germline, CDR1 is LNHDA and CDR2 SQIVND (reference sequence). Trimming removed 9 bases at V and 5 bases at J, with 23 bases between. The CDR3 covers 16 residues.

This rearrangement joins TRBV9 to TRBJ1-1; D is unclear. Germline CDR1 is SGDLS and CDR2 is YYNGEE. The V gene lost 0 bases and the J gene lost 1 base, with 7 bases spanning the gap. The CDR3 has 14 residues. CDR3: CASSVVIPNTEAFF. In DNA, the CDR3 is TGTGCCAGCAGCGTAGTGATCCCGAACACTGAAGCTTTCTTT.

The chain combines TRBV7-9 with TRBJ1-2; the D gene is possibly TRBD1 (6 bases). V lost 3 bases and J lost 1, with 9 bases in between. The CDR3 has 14 residues. The germline V gene has CDR1 SEHNR and CDR2 FQNEAQ (reference sequence). CDR3 in amino acids: CASSLGHLNYGYTF. The CDR3 DNA reads as TGTGCCAGCAGCTTGGGACACCTTAACTATGGCTACACCTTC.

The V gene is TRBV7-2, the J gene TRBJ2-1, with TRBD1 matching over 7 bases. There are 15 residues in the CDR3. J was trimmed by 5 bases and V by 1 base; bases with no gene match: 5. CDR1 is SGHTA and CDR2 is FQGNSA in the germline V gene. CDR3 DNA sequence: TGTGCCAGCAGCTTAGTGGGACAGAGCCACAATGAGCAGTTCTTC. It specifies CASSLVGQSHNEQFF. Full variable domain (remainder filled in from reference TRBV7-2 and TRBJ2-1): GAGVSQSPSNKVTEKGKDVELRCDPISGHTALYWYRQSLGQGLEFLIYFQGNSAPDKSGLPSDRFSAERTGGSVSTLTIQRTQQEDSAVYLCASSLVGQSHNEQFFGPGTRLTVL.

This clonotype was seen a handful of times. The rearrangement joins TRBV7-3 to TRBJ2-1, with D perhaps TRBD2 (6 bases). V gave up 6 bases and J gave up 0 bases, with 15 bases separating them. The CDR3 extends over 16 amino acids. Germline V gene data show CDR1 as SGHTA and CDR2 as FQGTGA. This chain's CDR3 is CASRLLAWSSYNEQFF. CDR3 sequence (DNA): TGTGCCAGCAGACTCCTAGCGTGGAGCTCCTACAATGAGCAGTTCTTC.

This clonotype has more than one count but fewer than ten. The rearrangement joins TRBV24-1 to TRBJ2-1; D gene ambiguous. This CDR3 has 14 residues. V shed 0 bases and J shed 5 bases, with 7 bases lying between them. Germline values: CDR1 KGHDR, CDR2 SFDVKD. The CDR3 reads CATSDLRQDNEQFF. The CDR3 nucleotides are TGTGCCACCAGTGATTTGAGGCAGGACAATGAGCAGTTCTTC.